These 3 T cell receptor beta chains share one sample of origin, sequenced in a study of blood T cell repertoires in COVID-19. The protocol was immunoSEQ multiplex PCR, while the TCRdb copy is restricted to in-frame clones and leaves out a portion. The table records approximately 250,000 clones, 75% to 90% of them present only once. The specimen was peripheral blood. The receptors here all came from a man aged 25 to 40 who had recovered from COVID-19.

The chain joins TRBV5-1 to TRBJ2-3, with D maybe TRBD1 (7 bases). CDR1 SGHRS and CDR2 YFSETQ come from the germline V gene. Between the trimmed V and J ends, which lost 7 bases and 0 bases, there was a span of 24 bases. The CDR3 contains 18 residues. Written as DNA, the CDR3 is TGCGCCAGCGCCCCGCAGGGGGGCAGACAGACTAGCACAGATACGCAGTATTTT. Protein sequence: CASAPQGGRQTSTDTQYF.

The chain carries TRBV6-2 or TRBV6-3 and TRBJ2-5; maybe TRBD2 (5 bases). The CDR3 loop spans 17 amino acids. Trimming took off 0 bases at V and 5 bases at J, with 19 bases between the two ends. In germline, CDR1 is MNHEY, CDR2 SVGEGT. The CDR3 nucleotides read TGTGCCAGCAGTTACTCGACCCACCGGGGAAGGGCGGAGACCCAGTACTTC. Protein sequence: CASSYSTHRGRAETQYF.

Turning to this clone: Other nucleotide sequences in the sample specify the same CDR3. This chain uses TRBV5-5 with TRBJ1-1; the match to TRBD1 covers 8 bases. The junction had 5 bases not matched to a gene; V was cut back by 2 bases and J by 5 bases. Per germline, CDR1 SGHKS and CDR2 YYEKEE (reference sequence). CDR3 length equals 14 residues. As DNA, the CDR3 is TGTGCCAGCAGCTTAGTCAGGGGGCGGACTGAAGCTTTCTTT. As protein: CASSLVRGRTEAFF. Full variable domain (missing parts from reference TRBV5-5 and TRBJ1-1): DAGVTQSPTHLIKTRGQQVTLRCSPISGHKSVSWYQQVLGQGPQFIFQYYEKEERGRGNFPDRFSARQFPNYSSELNVNALLLGDSALYLCASSLVRGRTEAFFGQGTRLTVV.